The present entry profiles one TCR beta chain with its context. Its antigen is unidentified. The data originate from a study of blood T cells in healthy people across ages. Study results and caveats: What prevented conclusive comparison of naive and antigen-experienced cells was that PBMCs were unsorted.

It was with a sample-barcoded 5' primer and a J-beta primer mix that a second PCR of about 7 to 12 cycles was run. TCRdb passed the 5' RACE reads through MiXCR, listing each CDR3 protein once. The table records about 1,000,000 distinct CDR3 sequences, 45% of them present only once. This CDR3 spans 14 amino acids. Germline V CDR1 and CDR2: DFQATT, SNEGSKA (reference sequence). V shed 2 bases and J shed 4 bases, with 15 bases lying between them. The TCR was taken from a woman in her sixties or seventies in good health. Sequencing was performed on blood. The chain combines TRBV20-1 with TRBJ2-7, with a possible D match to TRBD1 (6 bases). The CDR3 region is CSARSPPRGYEQYF. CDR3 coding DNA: TGCAGTGCTAGAAGCCCCCCCAGGGGTTACGAGCAGTACTTC.